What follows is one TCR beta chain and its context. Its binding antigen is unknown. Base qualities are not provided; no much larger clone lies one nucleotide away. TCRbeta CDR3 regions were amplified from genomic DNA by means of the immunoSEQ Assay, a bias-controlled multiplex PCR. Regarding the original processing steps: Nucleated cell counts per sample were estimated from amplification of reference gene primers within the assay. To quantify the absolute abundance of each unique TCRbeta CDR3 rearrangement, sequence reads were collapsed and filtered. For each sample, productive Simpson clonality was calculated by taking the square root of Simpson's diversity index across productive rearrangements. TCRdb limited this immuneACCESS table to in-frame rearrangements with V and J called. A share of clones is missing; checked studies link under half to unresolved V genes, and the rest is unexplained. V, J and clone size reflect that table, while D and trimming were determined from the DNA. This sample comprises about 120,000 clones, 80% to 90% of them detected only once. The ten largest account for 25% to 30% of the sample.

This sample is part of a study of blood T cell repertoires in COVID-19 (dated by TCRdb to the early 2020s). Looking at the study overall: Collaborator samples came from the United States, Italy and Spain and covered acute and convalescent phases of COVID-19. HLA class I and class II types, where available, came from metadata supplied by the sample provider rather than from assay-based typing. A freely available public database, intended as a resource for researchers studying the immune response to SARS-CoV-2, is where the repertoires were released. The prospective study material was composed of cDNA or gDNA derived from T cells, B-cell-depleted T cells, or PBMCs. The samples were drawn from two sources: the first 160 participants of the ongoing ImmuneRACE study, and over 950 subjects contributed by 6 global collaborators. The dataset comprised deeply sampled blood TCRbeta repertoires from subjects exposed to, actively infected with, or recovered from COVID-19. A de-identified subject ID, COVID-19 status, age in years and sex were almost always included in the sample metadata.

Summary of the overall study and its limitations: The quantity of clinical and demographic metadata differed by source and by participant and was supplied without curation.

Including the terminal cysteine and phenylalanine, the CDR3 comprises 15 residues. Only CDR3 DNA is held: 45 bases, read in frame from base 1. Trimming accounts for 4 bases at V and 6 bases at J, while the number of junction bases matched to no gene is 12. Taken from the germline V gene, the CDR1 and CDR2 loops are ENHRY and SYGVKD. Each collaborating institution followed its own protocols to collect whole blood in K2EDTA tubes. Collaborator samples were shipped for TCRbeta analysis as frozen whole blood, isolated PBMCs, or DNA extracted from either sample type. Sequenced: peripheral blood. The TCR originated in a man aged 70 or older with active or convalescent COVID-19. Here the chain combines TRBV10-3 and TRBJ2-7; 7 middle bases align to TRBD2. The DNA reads TGTGCCATCAGTGGAGGAGGCGGGAGCCGGTTCGAGCAGTACTTC. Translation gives CAISGGGGSRFEQYF.